This T cell receptor beta chain is drawn from a study of spatial heterogeneity in lung cancer. TCRdb fed the 5' RACE reads into MiXCR, producing one record per CDR3 protein. Here the sample spans some 100,000 distinct CDR3 sequences, roughly 12% being singletons. The time point is: sample taken at primary tumor resection. This CDR3 has 13 residues. Trimming took 2 bases from V and 4 from J; bases not matched to a gene: 3. Germline-derived CDR1 and CDR2 are SQVTM and ANQGSEA. Sequencing used PBMCs, obtained at surgery. This sequence joins TRBV29-1 and TRBJ1-2, with 8 nucleotides matching TRBD1. The receptor's source is a male donor with early-stage non-small cell lung cancer. The DNA of the CDR3 is TGCAGCGTTGAAACTGGACAGGGCTATGGCTACACCTTC. It translates to CSVETGQGYGYTF.